The T cell receptor beta chain described here comes from a study of cytomegalovirus exposure and HLA in healthy donors. Study background: The use of the same platform for the approximately 110 validation repertoires and the 666 first-cohort repertoires was reported by a later analysis.

Study-wide findings and caveats: Reports showed the classifier diagnosing cytomegalovirus status with high specificity and sensitivity.

The CDR3 is made up of 16 amino acids. Germline V gene data show CDR1 as MDHEN and CDR2 as SYDVKM. V lost 5 bases to trimming and J lost 4 bases; unmatched junction nucleotides: 9. A word on this clone: The antigen is unknown.

Sequencing was performed with immunoSEQ multiplex PCR; in TCRdb, only in-frame clones are kept and a portion is missing. The sample yields hundreds of thousands of clones, more than 75% seen once. This TCR derives from a young man in good health and CMV-seropositive. The rearrangement links TRBV28 to TRBJ1-2, with 11 bases that match TRBD1. Sample: PBMCs. Here the CDR3 DNA reads TGTGCCAGCAGTCCACCGGGACAGGGGGTGGGCTATGGCTACACCTTC. Its translation is CASSPPGQGVGYGYTF.